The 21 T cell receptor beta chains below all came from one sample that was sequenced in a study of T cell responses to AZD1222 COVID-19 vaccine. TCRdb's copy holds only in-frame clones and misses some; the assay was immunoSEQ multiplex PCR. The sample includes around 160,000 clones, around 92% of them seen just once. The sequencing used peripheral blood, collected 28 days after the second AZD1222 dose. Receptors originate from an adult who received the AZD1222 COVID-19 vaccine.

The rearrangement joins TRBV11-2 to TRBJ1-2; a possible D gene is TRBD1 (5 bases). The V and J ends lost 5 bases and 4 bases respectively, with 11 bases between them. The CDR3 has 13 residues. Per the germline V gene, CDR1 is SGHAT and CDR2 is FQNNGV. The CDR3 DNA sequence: TGTGCCAGCAGCCCACAGGTGACCTATGGCTACACCTTC. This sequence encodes CASSPQVTYGYTF.

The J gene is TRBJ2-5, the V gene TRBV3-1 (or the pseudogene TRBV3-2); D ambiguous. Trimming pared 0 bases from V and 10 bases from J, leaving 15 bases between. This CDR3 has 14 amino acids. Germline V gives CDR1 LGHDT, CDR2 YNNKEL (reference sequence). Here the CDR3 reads CASSQDLADWGQYF. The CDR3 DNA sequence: TGTGCCAGCAGCCAAGATTTAGCCGACTGGGGCCAGTACTTC.

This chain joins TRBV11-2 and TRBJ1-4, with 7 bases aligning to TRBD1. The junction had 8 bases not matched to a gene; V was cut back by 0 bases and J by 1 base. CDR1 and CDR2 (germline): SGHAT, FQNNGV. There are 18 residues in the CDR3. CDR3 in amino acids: CASSLDQGQEITNEKLFF. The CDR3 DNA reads TGTGCCAGCAGCTTAGATCAAGGACAGGAAATAACTAATGAAAAACTGTTTTTT.

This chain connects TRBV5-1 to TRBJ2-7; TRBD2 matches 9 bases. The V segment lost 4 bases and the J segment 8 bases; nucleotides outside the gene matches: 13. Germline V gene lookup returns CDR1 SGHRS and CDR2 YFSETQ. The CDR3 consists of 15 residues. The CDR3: CASSLSGTSPSQQYF. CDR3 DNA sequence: TGCGCCAGCAGCCTTTCCGGGACTAGCCCTTCTCAGCAGTACTTC.

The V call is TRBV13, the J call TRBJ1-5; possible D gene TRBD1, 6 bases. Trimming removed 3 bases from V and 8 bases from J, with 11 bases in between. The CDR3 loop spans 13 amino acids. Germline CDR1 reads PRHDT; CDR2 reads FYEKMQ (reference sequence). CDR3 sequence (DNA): TGTGCCAGCAGCTTGCACAGGGTGAAGCCCCAGCATTTT. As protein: CASSLHRVKPQHF.

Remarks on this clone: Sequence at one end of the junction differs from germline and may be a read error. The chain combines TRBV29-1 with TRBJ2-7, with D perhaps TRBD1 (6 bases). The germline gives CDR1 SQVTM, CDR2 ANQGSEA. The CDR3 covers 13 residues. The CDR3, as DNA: TGCAGCGTTAAAGAGACAGGCATCTACGAGCAGTACTTC. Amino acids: CSVKETGIYEQYF.

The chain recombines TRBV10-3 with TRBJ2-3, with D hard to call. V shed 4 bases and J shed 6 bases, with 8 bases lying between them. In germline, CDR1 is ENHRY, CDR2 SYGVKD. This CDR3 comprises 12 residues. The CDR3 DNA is TGTGCCATCAGTGGTCCGTTCGATACGCAGTATTTT. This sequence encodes CAISGPFDTQYF.

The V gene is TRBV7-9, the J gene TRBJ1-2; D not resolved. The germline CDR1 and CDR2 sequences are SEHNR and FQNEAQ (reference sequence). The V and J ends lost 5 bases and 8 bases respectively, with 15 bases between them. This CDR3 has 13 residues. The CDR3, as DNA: TGTGCCAGCAGCCCATATTTGGAGAGCGGCTACACCTTC. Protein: CASSPYLESGYTF.

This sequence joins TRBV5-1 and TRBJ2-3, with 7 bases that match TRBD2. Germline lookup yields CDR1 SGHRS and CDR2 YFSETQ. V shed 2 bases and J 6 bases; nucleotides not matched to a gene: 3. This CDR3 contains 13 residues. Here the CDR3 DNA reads TGCGCCAGCAGCTTAAGGGGAGGGGATACGCAGTATTTT. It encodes CASSLRGGDTQYF.

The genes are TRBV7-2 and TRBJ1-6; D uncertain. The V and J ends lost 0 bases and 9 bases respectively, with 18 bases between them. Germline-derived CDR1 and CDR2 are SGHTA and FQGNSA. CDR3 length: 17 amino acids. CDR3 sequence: CASSLAGLTLSRSPLHF. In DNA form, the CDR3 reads TGTGCCAGCAGCTTAGCGGGCCTCACGCTGTCGCGTTCACCCCTCCACTTT.

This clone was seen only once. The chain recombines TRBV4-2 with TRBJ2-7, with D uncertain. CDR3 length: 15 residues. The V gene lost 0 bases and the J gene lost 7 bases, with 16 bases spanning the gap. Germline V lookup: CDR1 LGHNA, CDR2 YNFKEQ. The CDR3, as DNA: TGTGCCAGCAGCCAAGATCTAGTAGCCGCTCGGGAGCAGTACTTC. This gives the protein CASSQDLVAAREQYF.

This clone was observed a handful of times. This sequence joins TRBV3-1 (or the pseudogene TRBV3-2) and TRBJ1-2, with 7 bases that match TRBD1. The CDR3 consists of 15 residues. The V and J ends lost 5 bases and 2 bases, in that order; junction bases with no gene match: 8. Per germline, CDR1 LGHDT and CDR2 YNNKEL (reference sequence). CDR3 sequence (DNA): TGTGCCAGCAGCTCCCGGACAGGAGAGAACTATGGCTACACCTTC. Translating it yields CASSSRTGENYGYTF.

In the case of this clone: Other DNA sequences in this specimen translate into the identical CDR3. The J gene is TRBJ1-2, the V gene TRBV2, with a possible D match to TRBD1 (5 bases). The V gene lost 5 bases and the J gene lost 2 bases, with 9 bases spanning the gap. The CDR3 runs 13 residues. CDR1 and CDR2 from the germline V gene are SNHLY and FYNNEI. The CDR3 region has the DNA TGTGCCAGCAGTCCAGACAGCAACTATGGCTACACCTTC. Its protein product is CASSPDSNYGYTF.

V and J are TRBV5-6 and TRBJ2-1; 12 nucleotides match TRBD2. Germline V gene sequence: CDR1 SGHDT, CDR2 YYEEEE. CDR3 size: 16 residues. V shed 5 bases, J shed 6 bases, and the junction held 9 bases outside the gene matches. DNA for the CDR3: TGTGCCAGCAGATGGACTAGCGGGGACTATCTCAATGAGCAGTTCTTC. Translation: CASRWTSGDYLNEQFF.

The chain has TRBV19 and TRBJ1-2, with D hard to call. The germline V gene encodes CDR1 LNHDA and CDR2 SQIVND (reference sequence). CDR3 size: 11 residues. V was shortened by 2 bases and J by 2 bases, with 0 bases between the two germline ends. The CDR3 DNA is TGTGCCAGTAGTATAAACTATGGCTACACCTTC. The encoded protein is CASSINYGYTF.

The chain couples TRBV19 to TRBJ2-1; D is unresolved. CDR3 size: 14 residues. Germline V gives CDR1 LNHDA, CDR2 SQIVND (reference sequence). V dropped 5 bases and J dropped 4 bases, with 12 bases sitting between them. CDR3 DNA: TGTGCCAGTAGTCCAAACACGGATTACAATGAGCAGTTCTTC. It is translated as CASSPNTDYNEQFF.

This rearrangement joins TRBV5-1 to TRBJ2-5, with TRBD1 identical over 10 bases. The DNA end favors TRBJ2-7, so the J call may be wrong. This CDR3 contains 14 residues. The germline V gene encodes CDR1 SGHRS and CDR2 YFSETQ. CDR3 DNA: TGCGCCAGCAGCTCCGGGACAGGGGTCGACGAGCAGTACTTC. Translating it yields CASSSGTGVDEQYF.

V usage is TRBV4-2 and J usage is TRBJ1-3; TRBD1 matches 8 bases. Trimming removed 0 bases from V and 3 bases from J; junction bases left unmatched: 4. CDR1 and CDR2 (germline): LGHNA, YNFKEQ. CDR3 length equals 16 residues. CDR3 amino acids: CASSQDVTGVGNTIYF. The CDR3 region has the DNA TGTGCCAGCAGCCAAGATGTGACAGGGGTTGGAAACACCATATATTTT.

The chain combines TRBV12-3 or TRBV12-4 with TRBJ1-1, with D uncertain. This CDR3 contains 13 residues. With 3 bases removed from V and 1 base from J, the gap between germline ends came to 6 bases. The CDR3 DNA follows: TGTGCCAGCAGTTTCGACAAGAACACTGAAGCTTTCTTT. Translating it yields CASSFDKNTEAFF.

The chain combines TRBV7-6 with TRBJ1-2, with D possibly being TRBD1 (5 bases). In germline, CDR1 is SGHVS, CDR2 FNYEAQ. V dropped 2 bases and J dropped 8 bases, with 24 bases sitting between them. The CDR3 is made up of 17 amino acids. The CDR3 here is CASSLIRSARVTGGYTF. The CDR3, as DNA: TGTGCCAGCAGCTTAATTCGTTCAGCCAGGGTAACCGGGGGCTACACCTTC.

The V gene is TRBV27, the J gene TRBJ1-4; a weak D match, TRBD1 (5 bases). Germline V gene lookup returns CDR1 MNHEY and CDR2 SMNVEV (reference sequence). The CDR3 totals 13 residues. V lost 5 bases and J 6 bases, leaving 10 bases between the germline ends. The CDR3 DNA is TGTGCCAGCAGTACTGTCAGGGATGAAAAACTGTTTTTT. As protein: CASSTVRDEKLFF.